The entry that follows covers one T cell receptor (beta chain) sequence. The antigen remains unidentified. PCR was performed a second time for 7 to 11 cycles using a sample-barcoded 5' primer and a J-beta primer mix. One entry per CDR3 protein, called by TCRdb with MiXCR from the 5' RACE reads. The sample holds some 370,000 distinct CDR3 sequences, over 45% seen once. These data belong to a study of blood T cells in healthy people across ages. Study-level points and caveats: There were more naive CD4+ cells and higher diversity in long-lived donors than in aged donors.

Those donating, healthy Caucasian individuals from Russia, were aged roughly 6 to 90. Donors gave roughly 10 milliliters of peripheral blood apiece. Germline V gene data show CDR1 as SGHVS and CDR2 as FNYEAQ. The CDR3 runs to 14 residues. The rearrangement links TRBV7-6 to TRBJ2-4, with D perhaps given as TRBD1 or TRBD2 (5 bases each). The J call is in doubt because the DNA end fits TRBJ2-7 better. The sequence derives from a man aged 60 to 75 in good health. The specimen was blood. CDR3 sequence reads: CASSFDFGAGEQYF. Written as DNA, the CDR3 is TGTGCCAGCAGCTTCGATTTCGGGGCGGGCGAGCAGTACTTC.